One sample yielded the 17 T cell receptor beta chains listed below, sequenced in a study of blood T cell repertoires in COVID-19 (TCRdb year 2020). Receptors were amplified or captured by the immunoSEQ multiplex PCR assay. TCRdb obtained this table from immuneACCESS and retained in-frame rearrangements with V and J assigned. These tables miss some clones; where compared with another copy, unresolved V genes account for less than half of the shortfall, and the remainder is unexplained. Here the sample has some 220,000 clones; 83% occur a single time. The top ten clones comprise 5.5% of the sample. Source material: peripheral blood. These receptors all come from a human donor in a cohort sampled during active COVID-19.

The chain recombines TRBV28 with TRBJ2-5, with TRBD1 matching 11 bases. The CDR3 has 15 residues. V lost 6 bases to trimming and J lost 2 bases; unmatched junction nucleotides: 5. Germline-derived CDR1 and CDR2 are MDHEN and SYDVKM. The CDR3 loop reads CASSGTGGKQETQYF. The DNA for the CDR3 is TGTGCCAGCAGCGGGACAGGGGGGAAACAAGAGACCCAGTACTTC.

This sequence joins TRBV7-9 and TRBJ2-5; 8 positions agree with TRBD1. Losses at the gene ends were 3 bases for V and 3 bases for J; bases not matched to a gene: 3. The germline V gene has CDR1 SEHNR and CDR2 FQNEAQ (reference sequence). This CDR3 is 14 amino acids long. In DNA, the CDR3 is TGTGCCAGCAGCTTCACAGGGGGAAAAGAGACCCAGTACTTC. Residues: CASSFTGGKETQYF.

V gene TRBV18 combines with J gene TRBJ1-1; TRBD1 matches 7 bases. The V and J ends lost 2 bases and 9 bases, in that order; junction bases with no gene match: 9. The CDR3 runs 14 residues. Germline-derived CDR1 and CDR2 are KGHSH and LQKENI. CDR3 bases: TGTGCCAGCTCACCATCCGGACAGGACCTACAAGCTTTCTTT. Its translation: CASSPSGQDLQAFF.

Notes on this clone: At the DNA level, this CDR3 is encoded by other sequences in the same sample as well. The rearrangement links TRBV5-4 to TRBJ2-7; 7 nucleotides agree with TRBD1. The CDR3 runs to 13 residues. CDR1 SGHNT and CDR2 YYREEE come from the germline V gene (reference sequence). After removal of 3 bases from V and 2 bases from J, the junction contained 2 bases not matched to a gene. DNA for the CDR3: TGTGCCAGCAGCTCCCAGGGGGCCTACGAGCAGTACTTC. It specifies CASSSQGAYEQYF.

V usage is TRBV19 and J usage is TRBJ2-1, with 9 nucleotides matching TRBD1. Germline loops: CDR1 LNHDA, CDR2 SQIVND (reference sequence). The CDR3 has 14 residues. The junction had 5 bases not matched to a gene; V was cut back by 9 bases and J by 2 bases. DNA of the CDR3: TGTGCCAGCTCCGGGACAGGGACCTACAATGAGCAGTTCTTC. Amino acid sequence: CASSGTGTYNEQFF.

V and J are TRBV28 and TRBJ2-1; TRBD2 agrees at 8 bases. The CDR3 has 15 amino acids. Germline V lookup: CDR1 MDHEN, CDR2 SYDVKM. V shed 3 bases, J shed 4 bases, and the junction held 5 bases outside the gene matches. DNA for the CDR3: TGTGCCAGCAGTTTCCGGGAGGGATATTACAATGAGCAGTTCTTC. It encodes CASSFREGYYNEQFF. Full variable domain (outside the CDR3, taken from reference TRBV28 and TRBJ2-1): DVKVTQSSRYLVKRTGEKVFLECVQDMDHENMFWYRQDPGLGLRLIYFSYDVKMKEKGDIPEGYSVSREKKERFSLILESASTNQTSMYLCASSFREGYYNEQFFGPGTRLTVL.

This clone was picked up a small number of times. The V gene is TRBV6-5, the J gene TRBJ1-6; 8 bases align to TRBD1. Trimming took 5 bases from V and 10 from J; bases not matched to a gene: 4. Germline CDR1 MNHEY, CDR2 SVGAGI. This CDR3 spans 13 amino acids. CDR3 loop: CASSPDRDSPLHF. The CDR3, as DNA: TGTGCCAGCAGTCCGGACAGGGACTCACCCCTCCACTTT.

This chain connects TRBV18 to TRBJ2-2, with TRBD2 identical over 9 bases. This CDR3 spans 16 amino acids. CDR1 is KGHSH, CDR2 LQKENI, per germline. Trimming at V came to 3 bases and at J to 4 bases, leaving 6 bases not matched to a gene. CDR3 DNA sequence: TGTGCCAGCTCACCCATTAGCGGGGGACGCACCGGGGAGCTGTTTTTT. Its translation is CASSPISGGRTGELFF.

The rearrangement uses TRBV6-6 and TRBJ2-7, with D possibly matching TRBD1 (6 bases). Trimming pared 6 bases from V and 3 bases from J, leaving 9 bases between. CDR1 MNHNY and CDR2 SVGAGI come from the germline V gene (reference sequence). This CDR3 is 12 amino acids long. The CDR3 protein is CASRQGFYEQYF. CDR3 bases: TGTGCCAGCAGGCAGGGGTTCTACGAGCAGTACTTC.

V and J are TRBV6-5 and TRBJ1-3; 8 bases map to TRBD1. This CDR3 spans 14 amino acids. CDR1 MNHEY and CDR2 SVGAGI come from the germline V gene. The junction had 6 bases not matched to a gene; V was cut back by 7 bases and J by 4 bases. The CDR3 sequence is CASNGQGTGNTIYF. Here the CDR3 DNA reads TGTGCCAGCAACGGACAGGGCACAGGAAACACCATATATTTT.

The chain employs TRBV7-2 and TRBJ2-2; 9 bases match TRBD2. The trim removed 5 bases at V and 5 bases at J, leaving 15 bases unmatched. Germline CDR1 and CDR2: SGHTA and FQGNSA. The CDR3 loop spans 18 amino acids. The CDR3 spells CASSQPPWRGGGTGELFF. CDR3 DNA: TGTGCCAGCAGCCAACCCCCCTGGCGGGGGGGAGGAACCGGGGAGCTGTTTTTT.

CDR3 loop: CASSYQREKLFF. In DNA form, the CDR3 reads TGTGCCAGCAGTTATCAACGGGAAAAACTGTTTTTT. The rearrangement joins TRBV6-2 or TRBV6-3 to TRBJ1-4; D remains unclear. V was clipped by 3 bases and J by 8 bases, with 7 bases between them. This CDR3 has 12 amino acids. Germline CDR1 MNHEY, CDR2 SVGEGT.

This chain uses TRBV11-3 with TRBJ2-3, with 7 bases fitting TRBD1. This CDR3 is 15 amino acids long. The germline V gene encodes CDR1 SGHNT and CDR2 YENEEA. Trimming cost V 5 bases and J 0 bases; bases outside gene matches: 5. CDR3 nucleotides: TGTGCCAGCAGCCAGAGGACAGGTAGCACAGATACGCAGTATTTT. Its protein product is CASSQRTGSTDTQYF.

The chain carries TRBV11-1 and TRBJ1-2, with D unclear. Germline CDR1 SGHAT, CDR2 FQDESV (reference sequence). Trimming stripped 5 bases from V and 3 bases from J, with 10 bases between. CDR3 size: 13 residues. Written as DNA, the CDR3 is TGTGCCAGCAGCAAGACCGAGGACTATGGCTACACCTTC. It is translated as CASSKTEDYGYTF. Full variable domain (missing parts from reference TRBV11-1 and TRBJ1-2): EAEVAQSPRYKITEKSQAVAFWCDPISGHATLYWYRQILGQGPELLVQFQDESVVDDSQLPKDRFSAERLKGVDSTLKIQPAELGDSAMYLCASSKTEDYGYTFGSGTRLTVV.

The CDR3 region is CASRTGQGYEQPQHF. CDR3 nucleotides: TGTGCCAGCAGGACGGGACAGGGATATGAGCAGCCCCAGCATTTT. The J gene is TRBJ1-5, the V gene TRBV6-5; 9 bases are shared with TRBD1. V lost 6 bases, J lost 7 bases, and 10 bases stayed unmatched. Germline V CDR1 and CDR2: MNHEY, SVGAGI. This CDR3 has 15 residues.

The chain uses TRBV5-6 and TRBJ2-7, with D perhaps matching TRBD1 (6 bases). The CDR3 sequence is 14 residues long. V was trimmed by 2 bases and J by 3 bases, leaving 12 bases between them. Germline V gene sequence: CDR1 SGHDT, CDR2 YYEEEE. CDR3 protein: CASSFGTSNYEQYF. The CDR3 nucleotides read TGTGCCAGCAGCTTTGGGACATCAAACTACGAGCAGTACTTC. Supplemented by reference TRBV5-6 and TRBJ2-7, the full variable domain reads DAGVTQSPTHLIKTRGQQVTLRCSPKSGHDTVSWYQQALGQGPQFIFQYYEEEERQRGNFPDRFSGHQFPNYSSELNVNALLLGDSALYLCASSFGTSNYEQYFGPGTRLTVT.

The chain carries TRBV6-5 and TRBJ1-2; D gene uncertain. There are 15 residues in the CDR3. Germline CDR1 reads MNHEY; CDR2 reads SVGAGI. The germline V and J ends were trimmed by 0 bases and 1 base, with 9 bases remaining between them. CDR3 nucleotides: TGTGCCAGCAGTTACTCGATGTTTAGTAACTATGGCTACACCTTC. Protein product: CASSYSMFSNYGYTF.